The rows below give T cell receptor beta chains drawn from one sample of a study of control samples from healthy donors and cancer patients. Clones were read by immunoSEQ multiplex PCR, and TCRdb kept only the in-frame ones, dropping some. The repertoire includes about 92,000 clones, 82% of them detected once, and approximately 9.8% sits in the top ten. The specimen sequenced was blood. All receptors derive from an older woman in good health. CDR3s include the opening cysteine and the closing phenylalanine or tryptophan. A D gene is named only where the DNA matches it firmly. Size tells how often a clone was seen (once, few, many) or the class of an expanded clone, and some rows leave it out.

j_call	v_call	d_call	clone_size	cdr3_aa	cdr3_nt
TRBJ1-2	TRBV18	.	.	CASSPSTGYGYTF	TGTGCCAGCTCACCCTCAACAGGGTACGGCTACACCTTC
TRBJ1-3	TRBV6-5	.	.	CASSYSDSNSGNTIYF	TGTGCCAGCAGTTACTCTGACAGCAACTCTGGAAACACCATATATTTT
TRBJ2-7	TRBV6-5	TRBD2	.	CASSQRLAGGYEQYF	TGTGCCAGCAGTCAGAGACTAGCGGGAGGGTACGAGCAGTACTTC
TRBJ1-5	TRBV10-2	.	.	CASRSAGRNQPQHF	TGCGCCAGCAGATCAGCGGGACGTAATCAGCCCCAGCATTTT
TRBJ2-2	TRBV5-6	.	.	CASSFSSFRELFF	TGTGCCAGCAGCTTCAGCAGTTTCCGGGAGCTGTTTTTT
TRBJ1-1	TRBV6-2/TRBV6-3	.	.	CASSYEGRTEAFF	TGTGCCAGCAGTTACGAGGGGAGAACTGAAGCTTTCTTT
TRBJ2-1	TRBV19	.	.	CASSIRPGYNEQFF	TGTGCCAGTAGTATCCGGCCCGGGTACAATGAGCAGTTCTTC
TRBJ1-1	TRBV7-2	TRBD1	few	CASSLAGTGIEAFF	TGTGCCAGCAGCTTAGCCGGGACAGGGATTGAAGCTTTCTTT
TRBJ2-7	TRBV6-5	TRBD2	once	CASASNGRNFYEQYF	TGTGCCAGCGCTTCAAACGGGAGGAATTTCTACGAGCAGTACTTC
TRBJ2-3	TRBV19	TRBD2	.	CASSRSGESDTQYF	TGTGCCAGTAGTCGGAGCGGGGAGTCGGATACGCAGTATTTT
TRBJ2-5	TRBV19	TRBD2	.	CASSPGTSREKTQYF	TGTGCCAGTAGTCCCGGGACTAGCCGGGAGAAGACCCAGTACTTC
TRBJ1-1	TRBV11-2	.	few	CASSPPRSVVTEAFF	TGTGCCAGCAGCCCACCTAGGTCGGTAGTTACTGAAGCTTTCTTT
TRBJ1-1	TRBV28	.	.	CASSDPRGLLNTEAFF	TGTGCCAGCAGTGACCCCCGGGGGCTGCTGAACACTGAAGCTTTCTTT
TRBJ1-1	TRBV6-5	.	.	CASRQGPQPNTEAFF	TGTGCCAGCAGACAGGGACCTCAACCGAACACTGAAGCTTTCTTT
TRBJ2-7	TRBV6-5	TRBD2	.	CASSLGLAGSYEQYF	TGTGCCAGCAGTCTTGGACTAGCGGGATCCTACGAGCAGTACTTC
TRBJ2-7	TRBV24-1	.	.	CATSDPRAQNPHEQYF	TGTGCCACCAGTGACCCCCGGGCCCAAAATCCCCACGAGCAGTACTTC
TRBJ2-2	TRBV5-1	TRBD2	.	CASSPGTSESTGELFF	TGCGCCAGCAGCCCGGGGACTAGCGAGAGCACCGGGGAGCTGTTTTTT
TRBJ2-3	TRBV10-3	TRBD1	.	CAIAGTGGNTDTQYF	TGTGCCATCGCCGGGACAGGGGGTAACACAGATACGCAGTATTTT
TRBJ2-3	TRBV5-6	.	.	CASGSGLTDTQYF	TGTGCCAGCGGTTCAGGGTTAACAGATACGCAGTATTTT
TRBJ2-1	TRBV5-1	.	.	CASSLAGPPSYEQFF	TGCGCCAGCAGCTTGGCGGGGCCCCCTTCGTATGAGCAGTTCTTC
TRBJ2-7	TRBV6-1	.	few	CASSEGWGLPSYEQYF	TGTGCCAGCAGTGAAGGGTGGGGACTGCCCTCCTACGAGCAGTACTTC
TRBJ1-6	TRBV6-1	.	.	CASSEEWVNSPLHF	TGTGCCAGCAGTGAAGAGTGGGTTAATTCACCCCTCCACTTT
TRBJ2-1	TRBV10-3	TRBD2	.	CAISFIAGAGNEQFF	TGTGCCATCAGTTTTATAGCGGGAGCCGGGAATGAGCAGTTCTTC
TRBJ2-7	TRBV1	.	few	CTSSQDFGF	TGCACCAGCAGCCAAGATTTCGGATTC
TRBJ1-2	TRBV19	.	.	CASLTGNYGYTF	TGTGCCAGTCTGACAGGCAACTATGGCTACACCTTC
TRBJ2-2	TRBV5-8	.	.	CASSLPGEGDTGELFF	TGTGCCAGCAGCTTGCCGGGGGAAGGAGACACCGGGGAGCTGTTTTTT
TRBJ1-4	TRBV5-1	.	.	CASSTGKVNEKLFF	TGCGCCAGCAGCACCGGGAAAGTTAATGAAAAACTGTTTTTT
TRBJ2-5	TRBV4-1	TRBD2	.	CASSQDGSGSETQYF	TGCGCCAGCAGCCAAGATGGTAGCGGGAGCGAGACCCAGTACTTC
TRBJ2-1	TRBV27	.	.	CASSWDPTSGEQFF	TGTGCCAGCAGTTGGGACCCGACTTCCGGGGAGCAGTTCTTC
TRBJ2-7	TRBV7-9	.	once	CASSLGVPLYEQYF	TGTGCCAGCAGCTTGGGGGTACCACTCTACGAGCAGTACTTC